This TCR beta chain was documented in a study of regulatory dendritic cells for organ transplantation (dated by TCRdb to the late 2010s). About the investigation overall: Before and after allostimulation with regulatory or mature dendritic cells, TCRbeta repertoires were sequenced from sorted naive and memory CD4+ and CD8+ T cells. What the research found in general, with its limitations: Of the resting subsets, the one holding the most alloreactive TCR clonotypes was memory CD8+ T cells. The authors pointed out considerable heterogeneity between individuals in the alloreactive memory CD8+ T cell pool, and only two subjects were sequenced. In both subjects, allostimulation led to expansion of memory CD8+ clones, although regulatory dendritic cells appeared to cause more limited expansion than mature dendritic cells did. Repertoires were highly diverse in naive CD4+ and CD8+ T cells, less diverse in memory cells, and most oligoclonal in memory CD8+ cells.

FACS was used to sort CD4+ or CD8+ cells into naive T cells (CD45RA+) and memory T cells (CD45RO+). The T cells used for TCR sequencing were obtained from two healthy control subjects. For the mixed lymphocyte reactions, sorted T cell subsets left unstimulated acted as baseline controls. Genomic DNA was extracted with the Qiagen DNeasy Blood & Tissue Kit. About this clone: Its recognized antigen is unknown. There are no base qualities to consult, and no much larger clone falls within one base.

The TCRbeta CDR3 regions were amplified in a multiplexed two-step PCR with Vbeta-specific forward primers and Jbeta-specific reverse primers. TCRbeta libraries were sequenced on an Illumina instrument through the immunoSEQ service. The authors' pipeline ran thus. IMGT annotation was used to assign V, D and J genes, and synthetic CDR3 analogues were used to correct counts for multiplex PCR bias. Repertoire clonality was computed in the immunoSEQ Analyzer as one minus normalized Shannon entropy. Clonal expansion was defined using Fisher's exact test with Benjamini-Hochberg false discovery rate control and a two-tailed threshold of P<0.01. Sourced from immuneACCESS, this table was stored by TCRdb with only in-frame sequences that have V and J called. A share of the clones is absent; for the studies checked, an unresolved V gene accounts for under half, and the remainder has no known explanation. V and J calls and clone size are copied from that table; D and trimming were computed from the DNA. The sample table records 29,000 or so clones; almost 80% of these occur just once. Roughly 2.2% of the sample is held by the ten biggest clonotypes.

Via the germline V gene, CDR1 is SQVTM and CDR2 ANQGSEA. The V end gives up 2 bases and the J end 4 bases, leaving 5 bases in the junction not matched to a gene. From the cysteine up to the phenylalanine, the CDR3 has a length of 14 residues. The kept DNA is CDR3 alone, 42 bases in frame from the first base. The sequence was obtained from a human donor in good health. The material sequenced was memory CD4+ T cells from blood. In light of the paper, this sample's cell subset or site label describes: CD45RO+ memory T cells. Recombination joined TRBV29-1 with TRBJ1-2, and 9 junctional nucleotides match TRBD1. The encoded CDR3 is CSVERGTGSYGYTF. The nucleotide sequence reads TGCAGCGTTGAAAGGGGGACAGGGAGCTATGGCTACACCTTC.